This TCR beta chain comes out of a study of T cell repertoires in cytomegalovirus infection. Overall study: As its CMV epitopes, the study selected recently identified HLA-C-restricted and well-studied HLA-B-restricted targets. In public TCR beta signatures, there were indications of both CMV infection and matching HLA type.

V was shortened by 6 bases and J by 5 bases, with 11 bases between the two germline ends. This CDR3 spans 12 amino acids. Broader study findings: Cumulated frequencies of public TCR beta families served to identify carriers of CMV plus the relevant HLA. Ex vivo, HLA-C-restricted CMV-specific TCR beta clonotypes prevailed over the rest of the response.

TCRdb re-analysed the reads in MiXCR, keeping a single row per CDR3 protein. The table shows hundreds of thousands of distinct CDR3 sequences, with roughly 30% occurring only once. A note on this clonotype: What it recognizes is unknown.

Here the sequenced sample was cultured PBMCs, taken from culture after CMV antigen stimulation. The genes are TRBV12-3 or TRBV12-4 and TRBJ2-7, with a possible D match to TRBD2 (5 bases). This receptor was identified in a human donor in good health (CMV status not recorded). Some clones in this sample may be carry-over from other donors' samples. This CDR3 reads CASSRGSDEQYF. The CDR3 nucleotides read TGTGCCAGCAGCCGGGGATCTGACGAGCAGTACTTC.